Sequencing of this T cell receptor (beta chain) was carried out in a study of blood T cell repertoires in COVID-19 (dated by TCRdb to about 2020). In terms of the full investigation: The collaborator samples originated in the United States, Italy and Spain and spanned the acute and convalescent phases of COVID-19. The material from the prospective study consisted of cDNA or gDNA derived from T cells, B-cell-depleted T cells, or PBMCs. Deeply sampled blood TCRbeta repertoires from subjects exposed to, actively infected with, or recovered from COVID-19 were included in the dataset. The repertoires were released in a freely available public database intended as a resource for research on the immune response to SARS-CoV-2. Samples were obtained from the ongoing ImmuneRACE study (first 160 participants) and from 1,000 to 1,500 subjects provided by 6 global collaborators. A de-identified subject ID, COVID-19 status, age in years and sex were almost always included in the sample metadata. Where available, HLA class I and class II types were obtained from metadata supplied by the sample provider rather than from assay-based typing. Summary of the overall study and its limitations: How much clinical and demographic metadata was included differed by source and by participant, and the metadata was provided uncurated.

As regards this clone: There is no known antigen for this receptor. Nothing much larger sits one base from this clone, and base qualities are not available.

TCRbeta CDR3 regions were amplified from genomic DNA using the immunoSEQ Assay, a bias-controlled multiplex PCR. The study's own analysis went as follows. The number of nucleated cells in each sample was estimated from the amplification of reference gene primers within the assay. To quantify the absolute abundance of each unique TCRbeta CDR3 rearrangement, sequence reads were collapsed and filtered. For each sample, productive Simpson clonality was calculated as the square root of Simpson's diversity index across productive rearrangements. TCRdb holds this immuneACCESS table with in-frame rearrangements only. Some clones are missing; in checked studies, unresolved V genes explain under half, and the rest has no known cause. V and J calls and clone size are as listed in that table; D and trimming were resolved from the DNA. Here the sample has under 250,000 clones; approximately 90% occur a single time. 2.7% of the sample rests with the top ten.

Per the germline V gene, SGHTA is the CDR1 and FQGNSA is the CDR2. Between the V and J ends, shortened by 6 bases and 0 bases respectively, the junction contains 10 bases. The CDR3, from cysteine to phenylalanine, totals 14 residues. Only CDR3 DNA is held: 42 bases, read in frame from base 1. In Seattle, one collaborating source enrolled patients while the infection was active and tracked those patients longitudinally over the course of disease. The collaborating institutions used their own protocols to collect whole blood in K2EDTA tubes. For TCRbeta analysis, collaborators shipped samples as frozen whole blood, isolated PBMCs, or DNA extracted from either of those sample types.

The source of this sequence is a man aged 25-40 years with COVID-19, enrolled during active disease. Here the chain combines TRBV7-2 and TRBJ2-3, with no confident D gene call. What was sequenced was peripheral blood. The CDR3 region: CASSAVLSTDTQYF. The DNA reads as follows: TGTGCCAGCAGTGCGGTCCTCAGCACAGATACGCAGTATTTT.